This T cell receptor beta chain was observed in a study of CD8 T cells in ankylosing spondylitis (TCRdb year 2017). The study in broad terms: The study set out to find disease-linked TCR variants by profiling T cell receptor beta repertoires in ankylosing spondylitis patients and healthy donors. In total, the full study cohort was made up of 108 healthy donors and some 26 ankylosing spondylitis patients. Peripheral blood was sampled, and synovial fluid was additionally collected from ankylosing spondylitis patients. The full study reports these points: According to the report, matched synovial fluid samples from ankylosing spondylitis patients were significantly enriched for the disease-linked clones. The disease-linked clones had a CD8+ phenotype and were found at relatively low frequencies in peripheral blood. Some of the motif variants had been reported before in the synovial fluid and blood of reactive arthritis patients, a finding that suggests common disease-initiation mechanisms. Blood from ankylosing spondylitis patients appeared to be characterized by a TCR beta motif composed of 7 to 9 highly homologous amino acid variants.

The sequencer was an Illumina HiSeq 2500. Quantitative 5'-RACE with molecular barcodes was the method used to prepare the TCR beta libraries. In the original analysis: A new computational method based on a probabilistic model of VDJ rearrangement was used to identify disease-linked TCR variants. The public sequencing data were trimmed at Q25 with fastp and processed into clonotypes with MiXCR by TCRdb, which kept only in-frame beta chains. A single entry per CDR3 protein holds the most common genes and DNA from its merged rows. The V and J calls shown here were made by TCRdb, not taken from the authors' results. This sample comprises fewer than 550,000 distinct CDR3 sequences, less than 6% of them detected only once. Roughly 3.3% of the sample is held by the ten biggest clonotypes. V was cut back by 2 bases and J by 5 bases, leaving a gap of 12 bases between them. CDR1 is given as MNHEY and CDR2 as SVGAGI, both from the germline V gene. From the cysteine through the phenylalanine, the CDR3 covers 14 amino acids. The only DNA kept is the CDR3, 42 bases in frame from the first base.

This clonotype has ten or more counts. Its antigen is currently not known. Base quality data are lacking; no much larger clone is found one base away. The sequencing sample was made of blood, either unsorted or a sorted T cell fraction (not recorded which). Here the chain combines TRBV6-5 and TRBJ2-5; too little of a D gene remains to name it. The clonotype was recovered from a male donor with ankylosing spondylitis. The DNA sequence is TGTGCCAGCAGTTACGGCAATCTGGGGGAGACCCAGTACTTC. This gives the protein CASSYGNLGETQYF.